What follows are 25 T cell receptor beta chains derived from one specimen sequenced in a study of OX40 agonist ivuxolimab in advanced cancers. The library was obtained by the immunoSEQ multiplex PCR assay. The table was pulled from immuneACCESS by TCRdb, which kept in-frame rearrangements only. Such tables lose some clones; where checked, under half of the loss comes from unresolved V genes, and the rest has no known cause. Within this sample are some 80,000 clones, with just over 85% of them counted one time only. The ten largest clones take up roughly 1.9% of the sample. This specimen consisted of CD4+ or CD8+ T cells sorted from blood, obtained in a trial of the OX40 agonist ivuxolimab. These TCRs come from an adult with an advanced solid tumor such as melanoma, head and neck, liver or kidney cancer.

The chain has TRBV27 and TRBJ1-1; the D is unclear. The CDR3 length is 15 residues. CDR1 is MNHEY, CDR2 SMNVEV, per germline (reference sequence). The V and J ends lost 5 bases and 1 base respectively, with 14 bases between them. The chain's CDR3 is CASSPAWAENTEAFF. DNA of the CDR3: TGTGCCAGCAGTCCCGCGTGGGCAGAGAACACTGAAGCTTTCTTT.

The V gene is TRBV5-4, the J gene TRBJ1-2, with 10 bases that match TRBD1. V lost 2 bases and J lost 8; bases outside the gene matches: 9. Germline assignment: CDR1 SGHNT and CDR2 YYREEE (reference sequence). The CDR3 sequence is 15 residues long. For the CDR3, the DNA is TGTGCCAGCAGCTTAGTGGGACAGGGGACTGACGGCTACACCTTC. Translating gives CASSLVGQGTDGYTF.

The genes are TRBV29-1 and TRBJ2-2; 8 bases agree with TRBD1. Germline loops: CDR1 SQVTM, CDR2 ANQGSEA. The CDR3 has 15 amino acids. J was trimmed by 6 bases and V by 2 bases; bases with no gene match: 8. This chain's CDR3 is CSVERGQGAPGELFF. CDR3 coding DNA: TGCAGCGTTGAACGAGGACAGGGCGCGCCCGGGGAGCTGTTTTTT.

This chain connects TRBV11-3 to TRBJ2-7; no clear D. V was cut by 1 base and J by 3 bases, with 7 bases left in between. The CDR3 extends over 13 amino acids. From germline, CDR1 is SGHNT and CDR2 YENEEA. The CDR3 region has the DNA TGTGCCAGCAGCTTAGTATCAGGCTACGAGCAGTACTTC. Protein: CASSLVSGYEQYF.

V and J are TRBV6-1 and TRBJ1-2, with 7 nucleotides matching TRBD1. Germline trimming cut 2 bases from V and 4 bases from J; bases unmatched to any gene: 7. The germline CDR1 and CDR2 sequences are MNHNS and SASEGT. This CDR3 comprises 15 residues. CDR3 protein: CASSEQGTEGYGYTF. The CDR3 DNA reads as TGTGCCAGCAGTGAACAAGGGACAGAGGGCTATGGCTACACCTTC.

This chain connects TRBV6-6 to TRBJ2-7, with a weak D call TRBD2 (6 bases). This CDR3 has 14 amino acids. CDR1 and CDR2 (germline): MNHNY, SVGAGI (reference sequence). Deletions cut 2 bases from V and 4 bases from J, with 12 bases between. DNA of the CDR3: TGTGCCAGCAGTTACAGTAGCGGAGGATACGAGCAGTACTTC. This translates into CASSYSSGGYEQYF.

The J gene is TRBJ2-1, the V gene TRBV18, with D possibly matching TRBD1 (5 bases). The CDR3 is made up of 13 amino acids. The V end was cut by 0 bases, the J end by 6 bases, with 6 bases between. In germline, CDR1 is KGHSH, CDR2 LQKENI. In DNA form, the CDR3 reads TGTGCCAGCTCACCACCCCAGGGCAATGAGCAGTTCTTC. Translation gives CASSPPQGNEQFF.

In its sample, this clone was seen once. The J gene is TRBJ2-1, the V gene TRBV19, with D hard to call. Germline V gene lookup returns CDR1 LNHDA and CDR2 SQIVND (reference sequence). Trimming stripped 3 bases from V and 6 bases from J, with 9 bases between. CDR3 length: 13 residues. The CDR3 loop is CASSMVAGNEQFF. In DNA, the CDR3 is TGTGCCAGTAGTATGGTAGCAGGCAATGAGCAGTTCTTC.

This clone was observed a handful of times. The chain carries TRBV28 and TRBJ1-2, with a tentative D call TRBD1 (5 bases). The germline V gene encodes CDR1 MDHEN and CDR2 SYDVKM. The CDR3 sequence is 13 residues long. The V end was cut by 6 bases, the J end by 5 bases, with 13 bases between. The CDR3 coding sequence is TGTGCCAGCAGGGTTTGGGGCCAATATGGCTACACCTTC. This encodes CASRVWGQYGYTF.

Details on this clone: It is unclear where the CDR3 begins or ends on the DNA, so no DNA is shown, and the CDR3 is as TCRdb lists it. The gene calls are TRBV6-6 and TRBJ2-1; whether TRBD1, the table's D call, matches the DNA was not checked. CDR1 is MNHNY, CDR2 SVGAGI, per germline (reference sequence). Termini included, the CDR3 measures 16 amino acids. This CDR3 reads CASSFGSGTGKGTWFF.

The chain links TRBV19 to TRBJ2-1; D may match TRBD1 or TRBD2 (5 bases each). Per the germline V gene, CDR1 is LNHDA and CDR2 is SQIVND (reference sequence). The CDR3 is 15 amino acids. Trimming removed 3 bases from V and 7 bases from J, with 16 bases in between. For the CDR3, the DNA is TGTGCCAGTAGTATCCTCGGGGCTCGAGCGAATGAGCAGTTCTTC. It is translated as CASSILGARANEQFF.

DNA of the CDR3: TGTGCCAGCAGCAGAGGACTAGCGGGGACACCGAGTACAGATACGCAGTATTTT. As protein: CASSRGLAGTPSTDTQYF. The gene calls are TRBV7-2 and TRBJ2-3; 12 bases fit TRBD2. CDR3 length: 18 residues. V was pared by 5 bases and J by 3 bases, with 12 bases of the junction left unmatched. Germline assignment: CDR1 SGHTA and CDR2 FQGNSA.

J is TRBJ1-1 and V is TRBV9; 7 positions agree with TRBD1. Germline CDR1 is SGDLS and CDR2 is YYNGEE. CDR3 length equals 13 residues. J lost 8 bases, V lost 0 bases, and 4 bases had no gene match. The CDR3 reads CASSVAGGVEAFF. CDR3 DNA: TGTGCCAGCAGCGTAGCAGGGGGGGTGGAAGCTTTCTTT.

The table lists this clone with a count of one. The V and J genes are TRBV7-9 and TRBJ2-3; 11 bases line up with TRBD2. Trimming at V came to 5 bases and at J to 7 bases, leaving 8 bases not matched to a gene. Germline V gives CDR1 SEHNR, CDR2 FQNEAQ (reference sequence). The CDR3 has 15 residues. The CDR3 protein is CASSEGLAATHTQYF. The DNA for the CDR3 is TGTGCCAGCAGCGAGGGACTAGCGGCGACCCATACGCAGTATTTT.

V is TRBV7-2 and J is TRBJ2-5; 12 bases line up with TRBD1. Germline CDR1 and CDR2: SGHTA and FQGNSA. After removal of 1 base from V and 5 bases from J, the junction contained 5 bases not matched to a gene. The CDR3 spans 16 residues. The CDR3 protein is CASSLVGTGGLETQYF. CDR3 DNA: TGTGCCAGCAGCTTAGTGGGGACAGGGGGCTTGGAGACCCAGTACTTC.

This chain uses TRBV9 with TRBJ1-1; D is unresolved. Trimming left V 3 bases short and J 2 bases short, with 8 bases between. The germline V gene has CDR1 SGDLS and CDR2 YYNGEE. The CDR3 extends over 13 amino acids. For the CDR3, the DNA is TGTGCCAGCAGCGCCCGGGGAAACACTGAAGCTTTCTTT. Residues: CASSARGNTEAFF. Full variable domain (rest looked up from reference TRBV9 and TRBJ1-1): DSGVTQTPKHLITATGQRVTLRCSPRSGDLSVYWYQQSLDQGLQFLIQYYNGEERAKGNILERFSAQQFPDLHSELNLSSLELGDSALYFCASSARGNTEAFFGQGTRLTVV.

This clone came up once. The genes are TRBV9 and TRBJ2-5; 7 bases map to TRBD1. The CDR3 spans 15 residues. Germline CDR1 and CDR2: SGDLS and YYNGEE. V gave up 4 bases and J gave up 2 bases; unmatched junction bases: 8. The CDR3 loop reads CASSPRTGLQETQYF. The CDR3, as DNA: TGTGCCAGCAGCCCCCGGACAGGACTTCAAGAGACCCAGTACTTC.

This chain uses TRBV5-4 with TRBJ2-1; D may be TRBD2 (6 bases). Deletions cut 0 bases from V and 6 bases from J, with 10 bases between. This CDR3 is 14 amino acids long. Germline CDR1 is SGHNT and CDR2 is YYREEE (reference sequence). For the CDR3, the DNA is TGTGCCAGCAGCTTGGCCCTAGCGAGCAATGAGCAGTTCTTC. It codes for CASSLALASNEQFF.

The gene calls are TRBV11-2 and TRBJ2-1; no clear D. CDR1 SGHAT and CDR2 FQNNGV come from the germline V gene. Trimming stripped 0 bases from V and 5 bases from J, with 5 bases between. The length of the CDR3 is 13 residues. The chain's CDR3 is CASSLEEHNEQFF. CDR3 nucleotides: TGTGCCAGCAGCTTAGAGGAACACAATGAGCAGTTCTTC.

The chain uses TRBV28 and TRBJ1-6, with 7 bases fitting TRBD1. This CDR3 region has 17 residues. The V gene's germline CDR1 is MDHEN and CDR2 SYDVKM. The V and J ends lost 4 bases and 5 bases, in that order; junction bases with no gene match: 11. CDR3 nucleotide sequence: TGTGCCAGCAGTTCGAGGACAGGCTCCTTTAATAATTCACCCCTCCACTTT. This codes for CASSSRTGSFNNSPLHF.

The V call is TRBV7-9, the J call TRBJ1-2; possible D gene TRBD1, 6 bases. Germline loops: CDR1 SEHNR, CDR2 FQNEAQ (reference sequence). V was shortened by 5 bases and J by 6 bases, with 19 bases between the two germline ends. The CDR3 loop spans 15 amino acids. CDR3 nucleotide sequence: TGTGCCAGCAGCGGAACAGGGAACCCTAATGATGGCTACACCTTC. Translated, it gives CASSGTGNPNDGYTF. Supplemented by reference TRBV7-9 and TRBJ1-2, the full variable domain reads DTGVSQNPRHKITKRGQNVTFRCDPISEHNRLYWYRQTLGQGPEFLTYFQNEAQLEKSRLLSDRFSAERPKGSFSTLEIQRTEQGDSAMYLCASSGTGNPNDGYTFGSGTRLTVV.

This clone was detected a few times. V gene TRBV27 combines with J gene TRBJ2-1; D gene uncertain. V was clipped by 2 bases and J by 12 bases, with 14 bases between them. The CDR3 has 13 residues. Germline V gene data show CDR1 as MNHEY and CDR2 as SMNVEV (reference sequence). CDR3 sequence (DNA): TGTGCCAGCAGTTTACGGCCCGACTCCGGGCAGTTCTTC. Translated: CASSLRPDSGQFF.

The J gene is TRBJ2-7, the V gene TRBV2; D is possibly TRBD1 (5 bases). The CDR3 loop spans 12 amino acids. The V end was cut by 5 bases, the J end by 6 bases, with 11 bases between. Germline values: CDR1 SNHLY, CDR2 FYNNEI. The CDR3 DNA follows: TGTGCCAGCAGTAGGACATCCCTCGAGCAGTACTTC. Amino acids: CASSRTSLEQYF.

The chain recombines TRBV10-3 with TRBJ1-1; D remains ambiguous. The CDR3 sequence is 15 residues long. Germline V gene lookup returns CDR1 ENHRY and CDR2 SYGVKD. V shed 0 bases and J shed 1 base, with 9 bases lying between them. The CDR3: CAISESGQRNTEAFF. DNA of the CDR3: TGTGCCATCAGTGAGTCGGGTCAGAGGAACACTGAAGCTTTCTTT.

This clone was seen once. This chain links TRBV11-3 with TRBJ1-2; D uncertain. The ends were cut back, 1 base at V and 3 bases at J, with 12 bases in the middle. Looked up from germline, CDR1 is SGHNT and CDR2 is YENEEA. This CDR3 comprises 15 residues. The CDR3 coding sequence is TGTGCCAGCAGCTTAGCCTCCGGGCCCCACTATGGCTACACCTTC. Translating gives CASSLASGPHYGYTF.